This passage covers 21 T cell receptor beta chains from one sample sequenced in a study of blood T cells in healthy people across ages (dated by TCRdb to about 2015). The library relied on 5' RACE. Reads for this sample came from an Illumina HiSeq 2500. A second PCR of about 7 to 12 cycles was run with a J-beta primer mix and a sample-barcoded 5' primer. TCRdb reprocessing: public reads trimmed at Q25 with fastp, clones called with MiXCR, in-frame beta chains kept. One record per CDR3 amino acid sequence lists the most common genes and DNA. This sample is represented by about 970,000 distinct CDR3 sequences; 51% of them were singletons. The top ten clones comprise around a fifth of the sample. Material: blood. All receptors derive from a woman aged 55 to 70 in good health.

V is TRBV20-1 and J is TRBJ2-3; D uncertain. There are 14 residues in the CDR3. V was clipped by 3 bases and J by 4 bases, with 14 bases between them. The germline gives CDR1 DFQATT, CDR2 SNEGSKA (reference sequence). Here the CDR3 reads CSARSEDKSDTQYF. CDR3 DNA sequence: TGCAGTGCTAGGTCCGAAGATAAGTCAGATACGCAGTATTTT.

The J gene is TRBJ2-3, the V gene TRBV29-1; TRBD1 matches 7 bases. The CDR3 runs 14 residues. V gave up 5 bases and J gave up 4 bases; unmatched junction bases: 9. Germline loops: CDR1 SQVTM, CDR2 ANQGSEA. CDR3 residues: CSVSAGTASDTQYF. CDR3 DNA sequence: TGCAGCGTTTCAGCCGGGACAGCTTCAGATACGCAGTATTTT.

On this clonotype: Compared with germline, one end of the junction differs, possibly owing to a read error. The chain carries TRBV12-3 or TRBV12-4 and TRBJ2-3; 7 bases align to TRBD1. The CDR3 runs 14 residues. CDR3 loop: CASRWDSNTDTQYF. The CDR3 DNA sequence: TGTGCCAGCAGATGGGACAGTAACACAGACACGCAGTATTTT.

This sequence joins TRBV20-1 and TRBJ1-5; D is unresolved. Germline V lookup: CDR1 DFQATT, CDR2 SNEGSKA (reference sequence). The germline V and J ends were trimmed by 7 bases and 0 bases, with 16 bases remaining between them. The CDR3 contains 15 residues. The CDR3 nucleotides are TGCAGTGGCCGTGAACAGCCCTATAGCAATCAGCCCCAGCATTTT. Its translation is CSGREQPYSNQPQHF.

The CDR3 loop reads CATGQAETQYF. In nucleotides, the CDR3 is TGTGCCACGGGACAGGCGGAGACCCAGTACTTC. The V call is TRBV10-3, the J call TRBJ2-5, with 8 positions matching TRBD1. J gave up 5 bases and V 10 bases, and 3 bases lay outside the gene matches. There are 11 residues in the CDR3. CDR1 is ENHRY, CDR2 SYGVKD, per germline.

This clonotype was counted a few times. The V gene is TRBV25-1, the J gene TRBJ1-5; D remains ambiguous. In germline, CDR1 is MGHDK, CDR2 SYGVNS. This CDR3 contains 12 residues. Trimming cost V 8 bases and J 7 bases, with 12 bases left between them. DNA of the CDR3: TGTGCCAGCCACTCGGAGGGACAGCCCCAGCATTTT. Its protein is CASHSEGQPQHF.

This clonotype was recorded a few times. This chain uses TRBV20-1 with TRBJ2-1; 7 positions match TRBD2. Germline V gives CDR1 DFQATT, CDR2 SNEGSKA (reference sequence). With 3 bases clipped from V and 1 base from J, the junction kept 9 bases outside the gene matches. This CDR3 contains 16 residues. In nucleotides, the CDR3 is TGCAGTGCTAGTCGACTGGGCGGGAGATCCTACAATGAGCAGTTCTTC. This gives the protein CSASRLGGRSYNEQFF.

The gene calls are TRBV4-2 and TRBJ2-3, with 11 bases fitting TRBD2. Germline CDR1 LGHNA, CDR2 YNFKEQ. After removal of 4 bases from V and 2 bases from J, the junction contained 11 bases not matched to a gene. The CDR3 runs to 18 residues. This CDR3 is CASSRGGGTSGSTDTQYF. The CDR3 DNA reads TGTGCCAGCAGCCGAGGGGGCGGGACTAGCGGCTCCACAGATACGCAGTATTTT.

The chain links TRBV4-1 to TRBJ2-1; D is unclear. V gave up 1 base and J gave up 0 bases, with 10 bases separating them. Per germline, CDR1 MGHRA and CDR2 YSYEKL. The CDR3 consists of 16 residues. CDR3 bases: TGCGCCAGCAGCCAAGGTTTGCGCTCCTCCTACAATGAGCAGTTCTTC. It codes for CASSQGLRSSYNEQFF.

As DNA, the CDR3 is TGCAGCGCAGGGACTAGCGGGGCCTACGAGCAGTACTTC. This sequence encodes CSAGTSGAYEQYF. V gene TRBV29-1 combines with J gene TRBJ2-7; 13 positions match TRBD2. The CDR3 is made up of 13 amino acids. In germline, CDR1 is SQVTM, CDR2 ANQGSEA. Trimming removed 7 bases from V and 2 bases from J; junction bases left unmatched: 2.

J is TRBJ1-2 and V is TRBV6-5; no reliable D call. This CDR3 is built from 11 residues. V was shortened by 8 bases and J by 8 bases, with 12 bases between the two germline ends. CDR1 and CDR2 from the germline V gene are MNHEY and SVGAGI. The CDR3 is CASGSEGGYTF. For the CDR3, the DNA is TGTGCCAGCGGCTCGGAGGGCGGCTACACCTTC.

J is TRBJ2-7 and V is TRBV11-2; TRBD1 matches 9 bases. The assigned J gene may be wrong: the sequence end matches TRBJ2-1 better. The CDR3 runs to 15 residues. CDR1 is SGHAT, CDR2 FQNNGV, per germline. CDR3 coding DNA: TGTGCCAGCAGCTTAGGCACGGACAGGGGCAATGAGCAGTTCTTC. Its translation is CASSLGTDRGNEQFF.

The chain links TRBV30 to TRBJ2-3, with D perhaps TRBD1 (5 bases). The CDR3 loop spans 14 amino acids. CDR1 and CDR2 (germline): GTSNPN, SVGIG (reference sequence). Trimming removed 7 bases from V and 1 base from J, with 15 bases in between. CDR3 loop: CASTVRQGTDTQYF. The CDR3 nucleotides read TGTGCCTCGACAGTACGCCAGGGCACAGATACGCAGTATTTT.

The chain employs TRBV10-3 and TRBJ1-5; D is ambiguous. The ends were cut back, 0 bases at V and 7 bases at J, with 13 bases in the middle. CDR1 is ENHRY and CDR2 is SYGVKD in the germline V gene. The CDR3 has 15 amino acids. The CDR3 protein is CAISESVLGGQPQHF. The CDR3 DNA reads TGTGCCATCAGTGAGTCTGTCCTGGGTGGCCAGCCCCAGCATTTT.

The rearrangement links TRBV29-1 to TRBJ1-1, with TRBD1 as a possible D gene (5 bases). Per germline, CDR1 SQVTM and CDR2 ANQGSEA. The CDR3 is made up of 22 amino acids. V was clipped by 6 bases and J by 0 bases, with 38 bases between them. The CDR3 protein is CSVAGTSSYDVRMVGLNTEAFF. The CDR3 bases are TGCAGCGTAGCCGGGACTAGCTCCTACGATGTGAGGATGGTGGGATTGAACACTGAAGCTTTCTTT.

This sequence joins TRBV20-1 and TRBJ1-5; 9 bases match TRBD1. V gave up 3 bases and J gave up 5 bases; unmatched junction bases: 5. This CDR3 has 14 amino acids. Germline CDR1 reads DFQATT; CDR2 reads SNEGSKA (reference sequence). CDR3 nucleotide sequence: TGCAGTGCTAGTAGGGGACAGGGCCATCAGCCCCAGCATTTT. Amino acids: CSASRGQGHQPQHF.

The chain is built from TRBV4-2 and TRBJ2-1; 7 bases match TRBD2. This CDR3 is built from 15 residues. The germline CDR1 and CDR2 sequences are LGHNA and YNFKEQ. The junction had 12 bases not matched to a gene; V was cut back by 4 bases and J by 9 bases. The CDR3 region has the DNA TGTGCCAGCAGCCTGCAGTTTGGGGAGGGCATTGAGCAGTTCTTC. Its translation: CASSLQFGEGIEQFF.

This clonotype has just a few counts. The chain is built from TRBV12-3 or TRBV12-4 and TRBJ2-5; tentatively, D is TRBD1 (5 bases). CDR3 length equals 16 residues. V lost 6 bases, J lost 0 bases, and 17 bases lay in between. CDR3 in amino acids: CASSSFRASNQETQYF. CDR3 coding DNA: TGTGCCAGCAGCTCTTTCAGGGCGAGTAACCAAGAGACCCAGTACTTC.

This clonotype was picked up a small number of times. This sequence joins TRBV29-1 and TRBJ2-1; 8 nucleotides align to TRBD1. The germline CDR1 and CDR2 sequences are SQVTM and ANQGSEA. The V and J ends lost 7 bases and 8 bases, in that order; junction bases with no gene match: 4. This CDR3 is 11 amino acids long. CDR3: CSGGQGYEQFF. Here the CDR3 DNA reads TGCAGCGGCGGACAGGGCTATGAGCAGTTCTTC.

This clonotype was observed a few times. Here the CDR3 reads CSARVHGKNIQYF. The CDR3 nucleotides read TGCAGTGCTAGGGTACACGGAAAAAACATTCAGTACTTC. V is TRBV20-1 and J is TRBJ2-4; D is unresolved. Per the germline V gene, CDR1 is DFQATT and CDR2 is SNEGSKA (reference sequence). The germline V and J ends were trimmed by 3 bases and 4 bases, with 10 bases remaining between them. This CDR3 comprises 13 residues.

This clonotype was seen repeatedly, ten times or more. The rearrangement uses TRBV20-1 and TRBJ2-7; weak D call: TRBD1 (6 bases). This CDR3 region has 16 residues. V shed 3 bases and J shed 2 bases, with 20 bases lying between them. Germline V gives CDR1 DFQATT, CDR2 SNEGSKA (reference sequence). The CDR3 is CSARKDPGTPTYEQYF. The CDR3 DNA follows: TGCAGTGCTAGGAAAGACCCCGGGACACCTACCTACGAGCAGTACTTC.